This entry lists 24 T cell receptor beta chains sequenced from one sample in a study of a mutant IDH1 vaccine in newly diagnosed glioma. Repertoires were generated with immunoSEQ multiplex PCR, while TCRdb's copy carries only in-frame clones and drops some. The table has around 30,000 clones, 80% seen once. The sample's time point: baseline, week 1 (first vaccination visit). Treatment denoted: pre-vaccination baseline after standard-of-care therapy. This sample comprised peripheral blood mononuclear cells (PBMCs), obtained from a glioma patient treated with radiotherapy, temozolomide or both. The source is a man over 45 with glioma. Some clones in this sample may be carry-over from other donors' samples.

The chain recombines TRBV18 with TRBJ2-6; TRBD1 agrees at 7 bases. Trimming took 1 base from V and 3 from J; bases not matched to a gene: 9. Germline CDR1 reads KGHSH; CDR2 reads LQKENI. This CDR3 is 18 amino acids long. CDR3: CASSPRLRDRGGANVLTF. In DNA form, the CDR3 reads TGTGCCAGCTCACCACGTCTTCGGGACAGAGGTGGGGCCAACGTCCTGACTTTC.

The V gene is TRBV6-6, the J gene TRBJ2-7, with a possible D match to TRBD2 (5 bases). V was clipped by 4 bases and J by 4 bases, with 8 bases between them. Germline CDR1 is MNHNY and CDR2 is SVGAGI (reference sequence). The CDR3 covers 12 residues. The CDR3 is CASSSSGYEQYF. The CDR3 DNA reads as TGTGCCAGCAGTTCGTCGGGGTACGAGCAGTACTTC.

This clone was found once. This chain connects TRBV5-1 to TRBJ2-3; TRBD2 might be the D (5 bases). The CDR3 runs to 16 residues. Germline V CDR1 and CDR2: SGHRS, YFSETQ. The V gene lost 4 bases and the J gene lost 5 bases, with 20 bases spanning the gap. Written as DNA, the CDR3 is TGCGCCAGCAGCATCCTCGGCGGAGGTGAGGGAGATACGCAGTATTTT. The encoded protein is CASSILGGGEGDTQYF.

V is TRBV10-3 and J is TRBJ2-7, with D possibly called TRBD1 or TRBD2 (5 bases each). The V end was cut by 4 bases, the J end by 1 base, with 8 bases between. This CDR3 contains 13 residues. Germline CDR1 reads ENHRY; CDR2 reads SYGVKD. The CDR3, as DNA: TGTGCCATCAGTGGGGGGTTATCCTACGAGCAGTACTTC. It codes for CAISGGLSYEQYF.

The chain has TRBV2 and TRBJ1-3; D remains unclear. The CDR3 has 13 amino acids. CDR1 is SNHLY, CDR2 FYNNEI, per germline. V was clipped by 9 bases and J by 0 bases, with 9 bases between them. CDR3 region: CARAEASGNTIYF. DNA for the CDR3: TGTGCCAGGGCCGAAGCCTCTGGAAACACCATATATTTT.

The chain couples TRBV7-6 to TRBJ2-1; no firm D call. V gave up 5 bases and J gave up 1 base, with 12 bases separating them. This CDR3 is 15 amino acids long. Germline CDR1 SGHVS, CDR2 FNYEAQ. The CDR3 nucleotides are TGTGCCAGCAGCCTACACCCGAGTTCCTACAATGAGCAGTTCTTC. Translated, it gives CASSLHPSSYNEQFF.

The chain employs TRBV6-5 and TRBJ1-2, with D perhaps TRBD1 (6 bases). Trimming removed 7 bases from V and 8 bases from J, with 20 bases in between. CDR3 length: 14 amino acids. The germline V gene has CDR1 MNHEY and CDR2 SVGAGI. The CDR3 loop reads CASNSPGQIEGYTF. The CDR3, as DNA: TGTGCCAGCAATTCACCGGGACAAATAGAAGGCTACACCTTC.

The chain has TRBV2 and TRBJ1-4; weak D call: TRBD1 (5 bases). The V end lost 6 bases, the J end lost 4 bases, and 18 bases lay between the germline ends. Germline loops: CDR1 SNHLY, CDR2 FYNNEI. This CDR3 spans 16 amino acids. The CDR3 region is CASRRIGAADNEKLFF. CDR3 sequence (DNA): TGTGCCAGCAGAAGGATCGGGGCAGCGGATAATGAAAAACTGTTTTTT.

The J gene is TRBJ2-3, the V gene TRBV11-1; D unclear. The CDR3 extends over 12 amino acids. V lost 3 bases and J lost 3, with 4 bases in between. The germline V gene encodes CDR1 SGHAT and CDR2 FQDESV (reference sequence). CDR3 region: CASSFGTDTQYF. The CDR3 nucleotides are TGTGCCAGCAGCTTCGGGACAGATACGCAGTATTTT.

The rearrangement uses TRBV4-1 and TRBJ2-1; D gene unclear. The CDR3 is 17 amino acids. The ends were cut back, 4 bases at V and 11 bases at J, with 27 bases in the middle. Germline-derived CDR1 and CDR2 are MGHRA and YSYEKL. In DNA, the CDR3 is TGCGCCAGCAGCCCAAACGTGTTACCTGTAGGACCCCAGCAGCAGTTCTTC. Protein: CASSPNVLPVGPQQQFF.

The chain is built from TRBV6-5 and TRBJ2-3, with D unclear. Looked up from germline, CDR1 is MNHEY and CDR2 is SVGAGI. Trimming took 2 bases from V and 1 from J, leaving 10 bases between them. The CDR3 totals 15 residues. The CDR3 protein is CASSYDPGRTDTQYF. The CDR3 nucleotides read TGTGCCAGCAGTTACGACCCGGGCCGCACAGATACGCAGTATTTT.

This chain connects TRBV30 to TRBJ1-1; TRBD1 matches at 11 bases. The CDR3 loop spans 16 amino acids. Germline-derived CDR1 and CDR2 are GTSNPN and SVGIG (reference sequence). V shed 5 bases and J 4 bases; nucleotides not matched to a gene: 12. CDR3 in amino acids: CAWRLTGTGGFTEAFF. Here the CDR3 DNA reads TGTGCCTGGCGACTGACCGGGACAGGGGGATTCACTGAAGCTTTCTTT.

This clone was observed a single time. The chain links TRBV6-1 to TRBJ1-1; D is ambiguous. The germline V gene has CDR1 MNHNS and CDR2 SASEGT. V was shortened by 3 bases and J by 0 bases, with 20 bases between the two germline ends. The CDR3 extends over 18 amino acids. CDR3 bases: TGTGCCAGCAGTGATCTGGGTCACTTTATGGATTTGAACACTGAAGCTTTCTTT. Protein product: CASSDLGHFMDLNTEAFF.

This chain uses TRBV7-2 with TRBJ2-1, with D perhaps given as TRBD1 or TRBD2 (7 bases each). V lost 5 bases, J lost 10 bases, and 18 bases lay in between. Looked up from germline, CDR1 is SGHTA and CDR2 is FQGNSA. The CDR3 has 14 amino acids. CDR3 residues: CASSTSTGDYEQFF. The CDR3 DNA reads TGTGCCAGCAGCACCTCTACAGGGGACTACGAGCAGTTCTTC.

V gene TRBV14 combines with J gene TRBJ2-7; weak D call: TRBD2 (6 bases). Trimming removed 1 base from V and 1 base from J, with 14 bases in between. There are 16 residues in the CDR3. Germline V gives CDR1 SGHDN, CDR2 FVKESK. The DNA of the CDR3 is TGTGCCAGCAGCCAAGGGGGGGTCCTGAGGTCCTACGAGCAGTACTTC. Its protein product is CASSQGGVLRSYEQYF. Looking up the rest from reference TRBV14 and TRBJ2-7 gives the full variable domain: EAGVTQFPSHSVIEKGQTVTLRCDPISGHDNLYWYRRVMGKEIKFLLHFVKESKQDESGMPNNRFLAERTGGTYSTLKVQPAELEDSGVYFCASSQGGVLRSYEQYFGPGTRLTVT.

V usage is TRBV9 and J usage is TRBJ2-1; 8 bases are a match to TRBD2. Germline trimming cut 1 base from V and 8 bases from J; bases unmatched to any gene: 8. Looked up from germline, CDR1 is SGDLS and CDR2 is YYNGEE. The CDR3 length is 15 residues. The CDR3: CASSVMGGRNDEQFF. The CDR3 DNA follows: TGTGCCAGCAGCGTAATGGGCGGGAGGAACGATGAGCAGTTCTTC.

CDR3 nucleotide sequence: TGTGCCTGGAGTCCCCAAGGGAATTCACCCCTCCACTTT. It translates to CAWSPQGNSPLHF. The gene calls are TRBV30 and TRBJ1-6; D gene uncertain. The V gene's germline CDR1 is GTSNPN and CDR2 SVGIG (reference sequence). Trimming left V 2 bases short and J 7 bases short, with 9 bases between. This CDR3 spans 13 amino acids.

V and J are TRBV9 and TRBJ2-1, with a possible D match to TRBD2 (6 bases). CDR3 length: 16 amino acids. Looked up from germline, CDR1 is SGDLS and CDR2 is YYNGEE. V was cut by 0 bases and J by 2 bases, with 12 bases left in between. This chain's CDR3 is CASSVEAGPTYNEQFF. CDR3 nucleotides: TGTGCCAGCAGCGTAGAGGCGGGACCCACCTACAATGAGCAGTTCTTC.

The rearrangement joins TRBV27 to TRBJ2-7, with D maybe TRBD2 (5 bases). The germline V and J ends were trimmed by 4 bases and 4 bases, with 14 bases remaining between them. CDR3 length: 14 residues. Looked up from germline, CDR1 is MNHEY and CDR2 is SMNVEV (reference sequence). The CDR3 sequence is CASSWSGFKYEQYF. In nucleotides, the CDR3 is TGTGCCAGCAGTTGGTCGGGATTTAAGTACGAGCAGTACTTC.

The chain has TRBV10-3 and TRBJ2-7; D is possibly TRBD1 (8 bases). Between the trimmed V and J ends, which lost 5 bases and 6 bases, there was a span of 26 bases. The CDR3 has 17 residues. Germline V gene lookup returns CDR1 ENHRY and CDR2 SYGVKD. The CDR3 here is CAISIHIGTGSGGEQYF. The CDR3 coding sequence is TGTGCCATCAGTATCCATATCGGGACAGGCTCGGGGGGCGAGCAGTACTTC.

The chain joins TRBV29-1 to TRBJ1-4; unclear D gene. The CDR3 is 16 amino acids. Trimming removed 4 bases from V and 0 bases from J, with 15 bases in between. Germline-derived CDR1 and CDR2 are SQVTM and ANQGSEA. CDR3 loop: CSVVLFEQATNEKLFF. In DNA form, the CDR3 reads TGCAGCGTTGTTCTGTTCGAGCAAGCAACTAATGAAAAACTGTTTTTT.

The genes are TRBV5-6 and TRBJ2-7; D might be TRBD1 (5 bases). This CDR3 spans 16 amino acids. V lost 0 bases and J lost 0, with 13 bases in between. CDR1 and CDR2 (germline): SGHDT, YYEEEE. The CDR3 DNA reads TGTGCCAGCAGCTTGGAGCAGGGTCTTCTCTCCTACGAGCAGTACTTC. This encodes CASSLEQGLLSYEQYF.

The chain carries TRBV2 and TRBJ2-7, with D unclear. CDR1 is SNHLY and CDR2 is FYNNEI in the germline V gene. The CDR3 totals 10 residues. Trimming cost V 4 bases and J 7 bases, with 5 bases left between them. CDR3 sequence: CASSGWEQYF. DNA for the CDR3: TGTGCCAGCAGTGGTTGGGAGCAGTACTTC. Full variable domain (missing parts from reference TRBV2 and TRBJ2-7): EPEVTQTPSHQVTQMGQEVILRCVPISNHLYFYWYRQILGQKVEFLVSFYNNEISEKSEIFDDQFSVERPDGSNFTLKIRSTKLEDSAMYFCASSGWEQYFGPGTRLTVT.

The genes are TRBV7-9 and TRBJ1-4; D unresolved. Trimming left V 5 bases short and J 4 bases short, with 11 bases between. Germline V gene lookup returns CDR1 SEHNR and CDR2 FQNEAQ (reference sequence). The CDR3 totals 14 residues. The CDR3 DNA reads TGTGCCAGCAGCCCAAACCGACGTAATGAAAAACTGTTTTTT. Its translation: CASSPNRRNEKLFF.